The entry below describes one T cell receptor (beta chain). This entry belongs to a study of long-term antiretroviral therapy in people with HIV. The CDR3 spans 13 residues. Germline CDR1 SGDLS, CDR2 YYNGEE. V was pared by 0 bases and J by 7 bases, with 11 bases between. Assay version v3.0 of immunoSEQ was used, and it was run at survey level. TCRdb keeps only in-frame clones here, not all; method: immunoSEQ multiplex PCR. The profile shows roughly 18,000 clones, around 81% of them singletons. The sequence came from a man aged 45-65 years with HIV. The chain has TRBV9 and TRBJ2-7; D is possibly TRBD1 (6 bases). The material was unsorted PBMCs, obtained 2.2 years after starting antiretroviral therapy. CDR3 DNA: TGTGCCAGCAGCGTAGTCGCCGGGACAGAGCAGTACTTC. It specifies CASSVVAGTEQYF. Full variable domain (outside the CDR3, taken from reference TRBV9 and TRBJ2-7): DSGVTQTPKHLITATGQRVTLRCSPRSGDLSVYWYQQSLDQGLQFLIQYYNGEERAKGNILERFSAQQFPDLHSELNLSSLELGDSALYFCASSVVAGTEQYFGPGTRLTVT.